Listed below are T cell receptor beta chains from one sample, sequenced in a study of shared clonotypes between healthy human individuals. Clones were sequenced by immunoSEQ multiplex PCR, and TCRdb holds only the in-frame ones, with some missing. The data hold over 1.4 million clones, with roughly 96% observed a single time. Sequences were obtained from naive CD4+ T cells sorted from blood. These receptors originate from a man aged 25 to 45 in good health. The CDR3 runs from the conserved cysteine through the conserved F or W. Fields, in order: D gene, J gene, V gene, clone size, CDR3 length, CDR3 DNA, CDR3 protein. D genes are given only for firm matches. Size is stated for part of the rows, as once, few or many counts, or as a class when the clone is expanded.

NA | TRBJ2-1 | TRBV2 | NA | 12 | TGTGCCAGCAGTGACGGCTACAATGAGCAGTTCTTC | CASSDGYNEQFF
NA | TRBJ2-3 | TRBV4-3 | NA | 15 | TGCGCCAGCAGCCAAGGGCGGAGTTCCACAGATACGCAGTATTTT | CASSQGRSSTDTQYF
NA | TRBJ2-1 | TRBV15 | NA | 16 | TGTGCCACCAGCAGAGATTCCGGGAAGTCCTACAATGAGCAGTTCTTC | CATSRDSGKSYNEQFF
TRBD1 | TRBJ1-4 | TRBV7-9 | NA | 17 | TGTGCCAGCAGCAAAACCGGGACAGGGGAGAAGGGTGAAAAACTGTTTTTT | CASSKTGTGEKGEKLFF
NA | TRBJ2-5 | TRBV7-2 | NA | 14 | TGTGCCAGCAGTAGGACGGTGGGACAAGAGACCCAGTACTTC | CASSRTVGQETQYF
NA | TRBJ2-3 | TRBV9 | NA | 14 | TGTGCCAGCAGCGTACAGGGTCCCACAGATACGCAGTATTTT | CASSVQGPTDTQYF
NA | TRBJ2-3 | TRBV5-4 | NA | 14 | TGTGCCAGCAGCTTGTCGGCTAGGCCAGATACGCAGTATTTT | CASSLSARPDTQYF
NA | TRBJ1-6 | TRBV30 | NA | 16 | TGTGCCTGGAACACAGGGTTTAGCTCCTATAATTCACCCCTCCACTTT | CAWNTGFSSYNSPLHF
TRBD2 | TRBJ2-1 | TRBV30 | NA | 14 | TGTGCCTGGACTAGCGGGTCCTCCTACAATGAGCAGTTCTTC | CAWTSGSSYNEQFF
NA | TRBJ2-5 | TRBV5-5 | NA | 14 | TGTGCCAGCAGCTTGAAGGCCTTGGGAGAGACCCAGTACTTC | CASSLKALGETQYF
NA | TRBJ1-1 | TRBV7-6 | NA | 16 | TGTGCCAGCAGCTTAGAAACTATTCAGGGAGTCACTGAAGCTTTCTTT | CASSLETIQGVTEAFF
NA | TRBJ1-1 | TRBV21-1 | NA | 12 | TGTGCCAGCAGGACAGTGAACACTGAAGCTTTCTTT | CASRTVNTEAFF
NA | TRBJ2-2 | TRBV7-3 | NA | 16 | TGTGCCAGCAGCTTAGGACCGACGCGTGACACCGGGGAGCTGTTTTTT | CASSLGPTRDTGELFF
NA | TRBJ2-7 | TRBV27 | NA | 15 | TGTGCCAGCAAGGCAATGGACAGCTGGTCCTACGAGCAGTACTTC | CASKAMDSWSYEQYF
NA | TRBJ2-6 | TRBV7-9 | NA | 18 | TGTGCCAGCAGCCTATCCCTCCAGAAAGCAACTGGGGCCAACGTCCTGACTTTC | CASSLSLQKATGANVLTF
NA | TRBJ2-5 | TRBV2 | NA | 13 | TGTGCCAGCACTCTCGAAAGGGATGAGACCCAGTACTTC | CASTLERDETQYF
TRBD2 | TRBJ2-5 | TRBV7-2 | NA | 16 | TGTGCCAGCAGCTCCGGCGGGGGGAGGTCCTATGGGGTCCAGTACTTC | CASSSGGGRSYGVQYF
NA | TRBJ2-1 | TRBV5-1 | NA | 14 | TGCGCCAGCAGCTTGGGAGGAAGCTACAATGAGCAGTTCTTC | CASSLGGSYNEQFF
TRBD1 | TRBJ1-2 | TRBV10-2 | NA | 14 | TGCGCCACAAACCCCACAGGGGACAACTATGGCTACACCTTC | CATNPTGDNYGYTF
NA | TRBJ2-7 | TRBV6-1 | once | 15 | TGTGCCAGCAGGTCCATGGGGGTAAGCGCCTACGAGCAGTACTTC | CASRSMGVSAYEQYF
TRBD2 | TRBJ2-7 | TRBV11-2 | NA | 17 | TGTGCCAGCAGACGACTGAGGACTAGCGGGAGGGCCTACGAGCAGTACTTC | CASRRLRTSGRAYEQYF
NA | TRBJ2-2 | TRBV9 | NA | 15 | TGTGCCAGCAGCGCCAGCGGAGCGAACACCGGGGAGCTGTTTTTT | CASSASGANTGELFF
TRBD1 | TRBJ1-2 | TRBV5-4 | NA | 12 | TGTGCCAGCAGACAGGACAGGGGGCGGTACACCTTC | CASRQDRGRYTF
NA | TRBJ1-1 | TRBV5-4 | NA | 15 | TGTGCCAGCAGCCACTATACGGTTCGCGGCACTGAAGCTTTCTTT | CASSHYTVRGTEAFF
NA | TRBJ2-7 | TRBV2 | once | 13 | TGTGCCAGCTCCCGGAGGGGGGACGGCGAGCAGTACTTC | CASSRRGDGEQYF
NA | TRBJ1-4 | TRBV14 | NA | 16 | TGTGCCAGCAGCCAAGGGGATACCGCAACTAATGAAAAACTGTTTTTT | CASSQGDTATNEKLFF
TRBD1 | TRBJ1-2 | TRBV27 | NA | 15 | TGTGCCAGCAGTCGCAGGACAGGGTGGGAGGTTGGCTACACCTTC | CASSRRTGWEVGYTF
NA | TRBJ2-4 | TRBV5-5 | NA | 16 | TGTGCCAGCAGCTTGGATCCGGGGGTAGCCAAAAACATTCAGTACTTC | CASSLDPGVAKNIQYF
NA | TRBJ2-6 | TRBV7-3 | NA | 15 | TGTGCCAGCAGCTTACAGGGCCCTGGGGCCAACGTCCTGACTTTC | CASSLQGPGANVLTF
NA | TRBJ2-5 | TRBV9 | NA | 15 | TGTGCCAGCAGCGTAGCTTTGGGAGATCAAGAGACCCAGTACTTC | CASSVALGDQETQYF
TRBD1 | TRBJ2-2 | TRBV19 | NA | 16 | TGTGCCAGTACCAAAACCGGGACAGGGGTCTCCGGGGAGCTGTTTTTT | CASTKTGTGVSGELFF
NA | TRBJ1-3 | TRBV6-6 | NA | 14 | TGTGCCAGCAGTTACGCGAGCTCTGGAAACACCATATATTTT | CASSYASSGNTIYF
NA | TRBJ2-3 | TRBV11-2 | NA | 17 | TGTGCCAGCAGAGCCCTTTTGGGGGAGAATGGTGCTGGTACGCAGTATTTT | CASRALLGENGAGTQYF
TRBD1 | TRBJ2-3 | TRBV27 | NA | 14 | TGTGCCAGCAGTTTGGGACAGGGACGGGATACGCAGTATTTT | CASSLGQGRDTQYF
TRBD2 | TRBJ2-2 | TRBV27 | NA | 17 | TGTGCCAGCACCCGGCTAGCGGGAGCCTCGAACACCGGGGAGCTGTTTTTT | CASTRLAGASNTGELFF
NA | TRBJ1-3 | TRBV28 | NA | 15 | TGTGCCAGCAGTTTGCTTAGGTCCTCTGGAAACACCATATATTTT | CASSLLRSSGNTIYF
NA | TRBJ2-6 | TRBV7-3 | NA | 16 | TGTGCCAGCAGCTTAACGGGTGACTCTGGGGCCAACGTCCTGACTTTC | CASSLTGDSGANVLTF